The rows below give T cell receptor beta chains drawn from one sample of a study of T cells in Graves' hyperthyroidism and ophthalmopathy. TCRdb reprocessed the multiplex PCR reads via MiXCR and lists one record per CDR3 protein. The sample holds approximately 400,000 distinct CDR3 sequences, roughly 14% seen once. The sample consisted of blood. These receptors were taken from a man aged 25 to 40 with Graves' hyperthyroidism that later progressed to Graves' ophthalmopathy. The conserved cysteine and the conserved F or W are not part of the CDR3 here. Each record gives: CDR3 length, V gene, clone size, J gene, CDR3 protein. Size values are once, few and many counts, or a class for expanded clones, and some rows have none.

11	TRBV9	few	TRBJ2-7	ASSLKMSDEQY
14	TRBV12-3/TRBV12-4	many	TRBJ1-3	ASSLNTLYSGNTIY
16	TRBV14	few	TRBJ2-1	ASSQDWTGGFAYNEQF
12	TRBV19	few	TRBJ1-6	ASSWTGEGSPLH
10	TRBV5-6	-	TRBJ1-1	ASGVGGTEAF
12	TRBV27	many	TRBJ2-1	ASSLSPRINEQF
11	TRBV28	-	TRBJ2-3	ASGPGTLDTQY
13	TRBV27	many	TRBJ2-7	ASSLLGQGAPEQY
13	TRBV28	many	TRBJ1-1	ASSSLQVGNTEAF
13	TRBV4-2	many	TRBJ1-1	ASSQLMRQNTEAF